This entry features one T cell receptor (beta chain) sequence. The CDR3 totals 17 residues. V was clipped by 2 bases and J by 11 bases; unmatched bases: 14. Germline assignment: CDR1 MNHEY and CDR2 SMNVEV (reference sequence). The primer mix had 60 Vbeta and 13 Jbeta primers. The table came from immunoSEQ multiplex PCR; TCRdb's copy has only in-frame clones and leaves some out. The specimen's table records roughly 70,000 clones. The record originates from a study of cytomegalovirus exposure and HLA in healthy donors. The material sequenced was PBMCs. This sequence originates from a middle-aged man in good health and CMV-seronegative. The chain links TRBV27 to TRBJ1-6; 8 nucleotides match TRBD1. The CDR3 region is CASSLPQTGVNWPPLHF. Written as DNA, the CDR3 is TGTGCCAGCAGTTTACCCCAGACAGGGGTAAATTGGCCACCCCTCCACTTT.